These T cell receptor beta chains were read from a single sample in a study of T cell responses to AZD1222 COVID-19 vaccine. This table comes from immunoSEQ multiplex PCR, and its TCRdb copy is limited to in-frame clones, with some not included. Of 35,000 to 45,000 clones listed, around 82% are singletons. This specimen was peripheral blood, taken on day 0 of AZD1222 vaccination. These TCRs come from an adult in good health. Both conserved end residues are part of each CDR3. A D gene is named only where the DNA matches it firmly. Not every row has a clone size; where given, it reads once, few, many or a size class.

V	J	D	size	DNA	CDR3
TRBV13	TRBJ2-3	NA	NA	TGTGCCAGCAGCCTCCGGGACAACACAGATACGCAGTATTTT	CASSLRDNTDTQYF
TRBV11-3	TRBJ1-1	NA	few	TGTGCCAGCACGAAACTCGGCACTGAAGCTTTCTTT	CASTKLGTEAFF
TRBV11-1	TRBJ2-6	NA	NA	TGTGCCAGCAGCTTAGGAGGAACCTCTGGGGCCAACGTCCTGACTTTC	CASSLGGTSGANVLTF
TRBV10-3	TRBJ1-2	NA	NA	TGTGCCATCAGTGAGTTCCAAGCTAACTATGGCTACACCTTC	CAISEFQANYGYTF
TRBV5-1	TRBJ1-2	NA	NA	TGCGCCAGCAGCTTGGAGTCAGTAATACCCTATGGCTACACCTTC	CASSLESVIPYGYTF
TRBV15	TRBJ1-2	NA	NA	TGTGCCACCAGCAGAGTGACAGCTAACTATGGCTACACCTTC	CATSRVTANYGYTF
TRBV6-5	TRBJ2-2	NA	NA	TGTGCCAGCAGTTACTCGGGTCGGCGAGGCACCGGGGAGCTGTTTTTT	CASSYSGRRGTGELFF
TRBV28	TRBJ1-4	TRBD1	NA	TGTGCCAGCAGTTTCGACAGGGGGGATGAAAAACTGTTTTTT	CASSFDRGDEKLFF
TRBV18	TRBJ2-7	TRBD1	NA	TGTGCCAGCTCACCAGGACAGGTCTCCTACGAGCAGTACTTC	CASSPGQVSYEQYF
TRBV9	TRBJ1-3	NA	NA	TGTGCCAGCAGCTCGAGACCGAGGAGCTCTGGAAACACCATATATTTT	CASSSRPRSSGNTIYF
TRBV5-1	TRBJ2-1	TRBD2	NA	TGCGCCAGCAGCTTCGGCGCGGGGGGGCCTAGCTACAATGAGCAGTTCTTC	CASSFGAGGPSYNEQFF
TRBV7-9	TRBJ2-2	NA	NA	TGTGCCAGCAGCTTAAACCAGCGGCTCACCGGGGAGCTGTTTTTT	CASSLNQRLTGELFF
TRBV4-2	TRBJ1-2	NA	NA	TGTGCCAGCAGCCAAGAACCCCACAGGAACTATGGCTACACCTTC	CASSQEPHRNYGYTF
TRBV10-3	TRBJ1-1	NA	NA	TGTGCCATCAGTGACGGGCAGGGATGGGATGAAGCTTTCTTT	CAISDGQGWDEAFF
TRBV7-8	TRBJ1-1	NA	NA	TGTGCCAGCAGCTTGACCGACCTGAACACTGAAGCTTTCTTT	CASSLTDLNTEAFF
TRBV19	TRBJ1-4	NA	NA	TGTGCCAGTAGTACGATGGACAGTTTTGCAACTAATGAAAAACTGTTTTTT	CASSTMDSFATNEKLFF
TRBV2	TRBJ2-5	TRBD2	NA	TGTGCCAGCAGAGCGGGGAGCCAGTACTTC	CASRAGSQYF
TRBV29-1	TRBJ1-5	TRBD1	few	TGCAGCGTTTCGGACAGGGGAAATCAGCCCCAGCATTTT	CSVSDRGNQPQHF
TRBV5-5	TRBJ2-4	NA	once	TGTGCCAGCAGCTTGGTAGACAGCAAGTTGGACATTCAGTACTTC	CASSLVDSKLDIQYF
TRBV2	TRBJ1-2	NA	few	TGTGCCAGCAGTCCCCAGGGAAGGACGGGCTATGGCTACACCTTC	CASSPQGRTGYGYTF
TRBV5-1	TRBJ2-5	NA	NA	TGCGCCAGCAGCTTGGGGACTAGGGGGTCAGAGACCCAGTACTTC	CASSLGTRGSETQYF
TRBV2	TRBJ1-1	NA	NA	TGTGCCAGCTATCTTGCGCGAACTGAAGCTTTCTTT	CASYLARTEAFF
TRBV10-3	TRBJ1-6	TRBD1	NA	TGTGCCATCAGTGAGCTTGGGGACAGCGTACTCCTCCACTTT	CAISELGDSVLLHF
TRBV19	TRBJ1-5	NA	NA	TGTGCCAGTAGTATGGGCCCCGGGGGAAATAGCAATCAGCCCCAGCATTTT	CASSMGPGGNSNQPQHF
TRBV7-2	TRBJ1-6	NA	NA	TGTGCCAGCAGCCCCCGGCAGGGAAGCAATTCACCCCTCCACTTT	CASSPRQGSNSPLHF
TRBV11-2	TRBJ2-5	NA	NA	TGTGCCAGCAGCTTGACTCCTCAAGAGACCCAGTACTTC	CASSLTPQETQYF
TRBV6-1	TRBJ2-2	TRBD2	once	TGTGCCAGCAGTGAATGGACTAGCGGGGGTATCACCGGGGAGCTGTTTTTT	CASSEWTSGGITGELFF
TRBV6-5	TRBJ1-5	NA	NA	TGTGCCAGCAGCGCCGCCACGTATAGCAATCAGCCCCAGCATTTT	CASSAATYSNQPQHF
TRBV7-9	TRBJ2-2	NA	NA	TGTGCCAGCAGCTTAGGGCAGGTACTGGCCGGGGAGCTGTTTTTT	CASSLGQVLAGELFF
TRBV19	TRBJ2-1	NA	NA	TGTGCCAGTAGTATGGGCTACAATGAGCAGTTCTTC	CASSMGYNEQFF
TRBV9	TRBJ1-6	NA	NA	TGTGCCAGCAGCACCGAGCCGGGCTTTGATTCACCCCTCCACTTT	CASSTEPGFDSPLHF